The entry below describes one TCR beta chain. Produced via immunoSEQ multiplex PCR; TCRdb's table is partial and in-frame only. The table lists 35,000 to 45,000 clones, 90% to 95% of them singletons, with about 11% in the top ten. The sample's time point: pretreatment peripheral blood. The entry originates in a study of PD-L1 blockade in urothelial cancer. This CDR3 is 20 amino acids long. The J segment lost 4 bases and the V segment lost 7 bases, leaving 27 bases of the junction unmatched. Germline loops: CDR1 MDHEN, CDR2 SYDVKM. The chain combines TRBV28 with TRBJ2-7, with 8 bases identical to TRBD2. Specimen: PBMCs, collected around atezolizumab (anti-PD-L1) treatment. This receptor was obtained from a woman in her sixties or seventies with urothelial cancer. This CDR3 reads CASTPYFRSSGNWGRYEQYF. The CDR3 bases are TGTGCCAGCACCCCCTACTTTCGGAGTAGCGGGAACTGGGGACGTTACGAGCAGTACTTC.